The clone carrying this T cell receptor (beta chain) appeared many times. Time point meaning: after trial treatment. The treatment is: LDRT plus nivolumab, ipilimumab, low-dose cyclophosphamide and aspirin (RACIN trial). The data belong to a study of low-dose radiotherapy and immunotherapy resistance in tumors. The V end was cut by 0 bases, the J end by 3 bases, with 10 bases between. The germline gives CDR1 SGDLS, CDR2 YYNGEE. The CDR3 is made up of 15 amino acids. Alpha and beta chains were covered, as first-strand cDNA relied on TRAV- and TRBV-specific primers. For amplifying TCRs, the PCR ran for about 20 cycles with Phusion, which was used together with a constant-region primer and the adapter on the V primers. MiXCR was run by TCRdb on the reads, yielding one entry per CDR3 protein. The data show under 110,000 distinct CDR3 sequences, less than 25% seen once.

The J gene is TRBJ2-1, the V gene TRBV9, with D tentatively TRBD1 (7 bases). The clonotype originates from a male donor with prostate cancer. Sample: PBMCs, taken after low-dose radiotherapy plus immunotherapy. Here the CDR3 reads CASSVAGDSYNEQFF. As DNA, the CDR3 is TGTGCCAGCAGCGTAGCGGGGGACAGCTACAATGAGCAGTTCTTC. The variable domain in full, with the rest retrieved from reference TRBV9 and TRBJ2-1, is DSGVTQTPKHLITATGQRVTLRCSPRSGDLSVYWYQQSLDQGLQFLIQYYNGEERAKGNILERFSAQQFPDLHSELNLSSLELGDSALYFCASSVAGDSYNEQFFGPGTRLTVL.